A single sample is the source of the 9 T cell receptor beta chains below, sequenced in a study of cytomegalovirus exposure and HLA in healthy donors. PCR amplification relied on 60 Vbeta primers (plus 13 Jbeta primers). Assay used: immunoSEQ multiplex PCR; TCRdb lists only in-frame clones, some missing. This repertoire shows some 270,000 clones, about 80% found once; its top ten account for roughly 0.31%. The sample taken for sequencing was PBMCs. The receptor set was obtained from a girl aged 2 to 9 in good health and CMV-seronegative.

This chain links TRBV19 with TRBJ2-7; 10 bases map to TRBD2. Germline V gives CDR1 LNHDA, CDR2 SQIVND (reference sequence). The CDR3 length is 15 residues. The V segment lost 8 bases and the J segment 3 bases; nucleotides outside the gene matches: 10. The CDR3 DNA is TGTGCCAGTCCTAAAGGGGCTAGCGGGAGCTACGAGCAGTACTTC. Protein product: CASPKGASGSYEQYF.

In nucleotides, the CDR3 is TGCGCCAGCAAACACAGGATAGGCTCCTACGAGCAGTACTTC. This translates into CASKHRIGSYEQYF. V and J are TRBV5-1 and TRBJ2-7; tentative D call: TRBD1 (5 bases). The CDR3 contains 14 residues. Trimming shortened V by 6 bases and J by 0 bases, and 13 bases separated the two germline ends. Per germline, CDR1 SGHRS and CDR2 YFSETQ.

This chain uses TRBV19 with TRBJ2-7, with 10 nucleotides matching TRBD2. This CDR3 has 14 residues. Germline assignment: CDR1 LNHDA and CDR2 SQIVND (reference sequence). V was clipped by 4 bases and J by 3 bases; unmatched bases: 3. CDR3 DNA sequence: TGTGCCAGTAGTAGGGGACTAGCGAGCTACGAGCAGTACTTC. As protein: CASSRGLASYEQYF.

V is TRBV6-1 and J is TRBJ2-7; 11 positions match TRBD2. The CDR3 is 15 amino acids. Trimming at V came to 4 bases and at J to 4 bases, leaving 6 bases not matched to a gene. CDR1 MNHNS and CDR2 SASEGT come from the germline V gene. CDR3 sequence reads: CASSAPGLAVYEQYF. DNA for the CDR3: TGTGCCAGCAGTGCACCGGGACTAGCGGTATACGAGCAGTACTTC.

The chain recombines TRBV6-1 with TRBJ2-6; D possibly corresponds to TRBD1 (6 bases). With 5 bases removed from V and 0 bases from J, the gap between germline ends came to 17 bases. The CDR3 contains 18 residues. Per the germline V gene, CDR1 is MNHNS and CDR2 is SASEGT. The CDR3 coding sequence is TGTGCCAGCAGTAAAGGTCAGGGGCCCTACTCTGGGGCCAACGTCCTGACTTTC. It is translated as CASSKGQGPYSGANVLTF.

CDR3 protein: CASSDRDRAYEQYF. The CDR3 coding sequence is TGTGCCAGCAGCGACCGGGACAGGGCCTACGAGCAGTACTTC. The rearrangement joins TRBV7-9 to TRBJ2-7, with 9 positions matching TRBD1. The CDR3 has 14 residues. The V segment lost 5 bases and the J segment 2 bases; nucleotides outside the gene matches: 4. Germline-derived CDR1 and CDR2 are SEHNR and FQNEAQ (reference sequence).

This sequence joins TRBV28 and TRBJ2-7; 12 nucleotides line up with TRBD2. The CDR3 covers 16 residues. The germline V gene has CDR1 MDHEN and CDR2 SYDVKM. The V and J ends lost 5 bases and 6 bases, in that order; junction bases with no gene match: 11. For the CDR3, the DNA is TGTGCCAGCAGTGGTCGGACTAGCGGGATTCTGCTCGAGCAGTACTTC. Amino acid sequence: CASSGRTSGILLEQYF. The variable domain in full, completed from reference TRBV28 and TRBJ2-7, reads DVKVTQSSRYLVKRTGEKVFLECVQDMDHENMFWYRQDPGLGLRLIYFSYDVKMKEKGDIPEGYSVSREKKERFSLILESASTNQTSMYLCASSGRTSGILLEQYFGPGTRLTVT.

The chain links TRBV10-1 to TRBJ2-3, with TRBD2 matching over 11 bases. This CDR3 is 18 amino acids long. The germline gives CDR1 WNHNN, CDR2 SYGVQD (reference sequence). The V gene end was trimmed by 11 bases and the J gene end by 4 bases; junction bases not matched to a gene: 20. The CDR3 DNA is TGCGCCGGGGGACAGGGAGGCTTACTAGCGGGAGCCCCAGATACGCAGTATTTT. It specifies CAGGQGGLLAGAPDTQYF.

The chain has TRBV30 and TRBJ1-2; D gene unclear. The CDR3 covers 11 residues. The ends were cut back, 0 bases at V and 7 bases at J, with 6 bases in the middle. Germline V gene sequence: CDR1 GTSNPN, CDR2 SVGIG (reference sequence). The CDR3 reads CAWSVRVGYTF. In DNA, the CDR3 is TGTGCCTGGAGTGTACGGGTTGGCTACACCTTC. Full variable domain (missing parts from reference TRBV30 and TRBJ1-2): SQTIHQWPATLVQPVGSPLSLECTVEGTSNPNLYWYRQAAGRGLQLLFYSVGIGQISSEVPQNLSASRPQDRQFILSSKKLLLSDSGFYLCAWSVRVGYTFGSGTRLTVV.